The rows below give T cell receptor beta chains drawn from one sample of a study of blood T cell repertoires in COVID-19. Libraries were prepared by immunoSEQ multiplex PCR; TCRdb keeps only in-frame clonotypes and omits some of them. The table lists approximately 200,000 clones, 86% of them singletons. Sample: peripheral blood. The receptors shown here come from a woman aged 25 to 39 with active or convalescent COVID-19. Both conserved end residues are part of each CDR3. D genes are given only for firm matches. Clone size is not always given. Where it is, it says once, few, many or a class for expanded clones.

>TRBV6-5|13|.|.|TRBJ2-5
TGTGCCATCCGGGGACAATTTCAAGAGACCCAGTACTTC
CAIRGQFQETQYF
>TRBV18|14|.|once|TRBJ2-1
TGTGCCAGCTCACGCGATCTAGCTGCCGATGAGCAGTTCTTC
CASSRDLAADEQFF
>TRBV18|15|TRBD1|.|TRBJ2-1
TGTGCCAGCTCACCCTTTAAGGGGGCGTACAATGAGCAGTTCTTC
CASSPFKGAYNEQFF
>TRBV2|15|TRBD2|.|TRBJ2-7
TGTGCCAGCAGTGGACTAGCGGGGGGTGGCTACGAGCAGTACTTC
CASSGLAGGGYEQYF
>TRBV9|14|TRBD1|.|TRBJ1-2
TGTGCCAGCAGCGGAACAGGGGAAACCTATGGCTACACCTTC
CASSGTGETYGYTF
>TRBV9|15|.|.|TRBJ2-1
TGTGCCAGCAGCGTAGAGGGGAATTCGTACAATGAGCAGTTCTTC
CASSVEGNSYNEQFF
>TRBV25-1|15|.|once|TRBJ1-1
TGTGCCAGCAGTGCCTCCGGGGGGGTCAACACTGAAGCTTTCTTT
CASSASGGVNTEAFF
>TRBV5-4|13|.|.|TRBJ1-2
TGTGCCAGCAGCGCACTAGCTAACTATGGCTACACCTTC
CASSALANYGYTF
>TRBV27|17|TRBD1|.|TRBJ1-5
TGTGCCAGCAGTCGGACAGGCCCTAAAAGCGGCAATCAGCCCCAGCATTTT
CASSRTGPKSGNQPQHF
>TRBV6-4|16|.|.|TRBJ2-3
TGTGCCAGCAGCAGGAGGGACAGTTCTAGCACAGATACGCAGTATTTT
CASSRRDSSSTDTQYF
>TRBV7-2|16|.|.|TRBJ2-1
TGTGCCAGCAGCCTACTAGCCCTTAGCTCCTACAATGAGCAGTTCTTC
CASSLLALSSYNEQFF
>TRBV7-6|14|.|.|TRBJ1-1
TGTGCCAGCAGCCCGCGACAGGTAAACACTGAAGCTTTCTTT
CASSPRQVNTEAFF
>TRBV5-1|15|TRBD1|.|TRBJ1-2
TGCGCCAGCAGCAACCCCTTCTCGACAGGGGATGGCTACACCTTC
CASSNPFSTGDGYTF
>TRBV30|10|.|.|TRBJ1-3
TGTGCCCACGGTGGAAACACCATATATTTT
CAHGGNTIYF
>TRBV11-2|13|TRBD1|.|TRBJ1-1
TGTGCCAGCAGCTCGGACAGGGCGGGTGAAGCTTTCTTT
CASSSDRAGEAFF
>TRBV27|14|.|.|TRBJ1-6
TGTGCCAGCAGTGCCGGGGGTAGAACTTCACCCCTCCACTTT
CASSAGGRTSPLHF
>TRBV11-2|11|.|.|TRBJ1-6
TGTGCCAGCAGCTCCGGGTCACCCCTCCACTTT
CASSSGSPLHF
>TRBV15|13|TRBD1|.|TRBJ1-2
TGTGCCACCAGCACCGGACAGGGATATGGCTACACCTTC
CATSTGQGYGYTF
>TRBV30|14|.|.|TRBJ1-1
TGTGCCTGGAGTGTACCGGGGGGCAACACTGAAGCTTTCTTT
CAWSVPGGNTEAFF
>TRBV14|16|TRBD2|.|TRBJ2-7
TGTGCCAGCAGCCGATGGACTAGCGGGCGTTCCTACGAGCAGTACTTC
CASSRWTSGRSYEQYF
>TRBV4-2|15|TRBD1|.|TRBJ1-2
TGTGCCAGCAGCCCCCTCCGACAGGGGTACTATGGCTACACCTTC
CASSPLRQGYYGYTF
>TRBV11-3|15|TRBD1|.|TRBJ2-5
TGTGCCAGCACCCTTGGACAGGGTATAGGAGAGACCCAGTACTTC
CASTLGQGIGETQYF
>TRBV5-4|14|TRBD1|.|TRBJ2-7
TGTGCCAGCAGCTCCGGGACAGGGCTCTACGAGCAGTACTTC
CASSSGTGLYEQYF
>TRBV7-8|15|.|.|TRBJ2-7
TGTGCCAGCAGCCGGAAGGACATGACCGACTACGAGCAGTACTTC
CASSRKDMTDYEQYF
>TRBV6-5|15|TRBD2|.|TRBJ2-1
TGTGCCAGCAACCCGGGACTAGCGGTATACAATGAGCAGTTCTTC
CASNPGLAVYNEQFF
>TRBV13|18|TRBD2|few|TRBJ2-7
TGTGCCAGCAGCCTCGTCCCCTCCAGCGGGGGGGCTTCCTACGAGCAGTACTTC
CASSLVPSSGGASYEQYF
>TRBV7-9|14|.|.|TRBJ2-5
TGTGCCAGCAGCCTCGGACAGTCCCAAGAGACCCAGTACTTC
CASSLGQSQETQYF
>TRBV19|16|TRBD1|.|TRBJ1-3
TGTGCCAGTAGTTCGACAGGGAGAATTAAGGTGGACACCATATATTTT
CASSSTGRIKVDTIYF
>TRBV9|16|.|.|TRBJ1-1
TGTGCCAGCAGCCCGACCCCAGGGGTATCCAAGGCTGAAGCTTTCTTT
CASSPTPGVSKAEAFF
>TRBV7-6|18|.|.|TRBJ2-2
TGTGCCAGCAGCTTAGACGAAGTTCGGGGACAAAACACCGGGGAGCTGTTTTTT
CASSLDEVRGQNTGELFF
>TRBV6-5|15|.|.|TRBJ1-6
TGTGCCAGCAGTTACTCGTCAGGGTTAAATTCACCCCCCCACTTT
CASSYSSGLNSPPHF
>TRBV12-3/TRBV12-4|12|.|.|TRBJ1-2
TGTGCCAGCAGTCAGGGAAACTATGGCTACACCTTC
CASSQGNYGYTF
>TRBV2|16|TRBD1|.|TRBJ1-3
TGTGCCAGCAGTAATGACAGGGTTGCGACTGGAAACACCATATATTTT
CASSNDRVATGNTIYF
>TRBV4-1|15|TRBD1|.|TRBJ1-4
TGCGCCAGCAGCCAAGAACAGGGGCGGAATGAAAAACTGTTTTTT
CASSQEQGRNEKLFF
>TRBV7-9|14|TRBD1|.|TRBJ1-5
TGTGCCAGCAGCTTAGGGACAGGGGATCAGCCCCAGCATTTT
CASSLGTGDQPQHF
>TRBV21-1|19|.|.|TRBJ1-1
TGTGCCAGCAGCAAAGGAAGGGGAACAGCCCATTCCTTGAACACTGAAGCTTTCTTT
CASSKGRGTAHSLNTEAFF
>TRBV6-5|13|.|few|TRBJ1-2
TGTGCCAGCAGTCCCCAGGGTAACTATGGCTACACCTTC
CASSPQGNYGYTF
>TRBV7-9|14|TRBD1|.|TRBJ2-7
TGTGCCAGCAGTCAGGACAGGGGACTACTCGAGCAGTACTTC
CASSQDRGLLEQYF
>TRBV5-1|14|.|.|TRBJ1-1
TGCGCCAGCAGCTTAAAGGAGTGGAGGGGAGTAGCTTTCTTT
CASSLKEWRGVAFF
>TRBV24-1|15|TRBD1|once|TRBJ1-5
TGTGCCACCAGTGACCGGACAGGGTTGAGGCAGCCCCAGCATTTT
CATSDRTGLRQPQHF
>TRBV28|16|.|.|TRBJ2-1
TGTGCCAGCAGTTCCCCCGGGTCTTCCTCCTACAATGAGCAGTTCTTC
CASSSPGSSSYNEQFF
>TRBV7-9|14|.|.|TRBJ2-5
TGTGCCAGCAGGCCGCCGGGAACACAAGAGACCCAGTACTTC
CASRPPGTQETQYF
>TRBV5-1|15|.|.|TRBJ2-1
TGCGCCAGCAGCTTCGACAGGGACTTCTACAATGAGCAGTTCTTC
CASSFDRDFYNEQFF
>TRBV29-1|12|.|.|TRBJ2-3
TGCAGCTCGTCGACAGGATCAGATACGCAGTATTTT
CSSSTGSDTQYF
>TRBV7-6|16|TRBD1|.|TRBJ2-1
TGTGCCAGCAGCTTTCCCTCAGACAGGGGAAGGGGTGAGCAGTTCTTC
CASSFPSDRGRGEQFF
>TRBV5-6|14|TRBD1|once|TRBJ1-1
TGTGCCAGCAGCTACGGGACAGGGACCACTGAAGCTTTCTTT
CASSYGTGTTEAFF
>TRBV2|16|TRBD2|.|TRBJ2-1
TGTGCCAGCAGTGATAGCGGGACTAGTGGCTACAATGAGCAGTTCTTC
CASSDSGTSGYNEQFF
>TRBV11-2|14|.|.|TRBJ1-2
TGTGCCAGCAGCTTAGGAGGGGGTCGCTATGGCTACACCTTC
CASSLGGGRYGYTF
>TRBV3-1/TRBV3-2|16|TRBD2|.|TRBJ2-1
TGTGCCAGCAGCCCAGCGGGAGGATCCACCTACAATGAGCAGTTCTTC
CASSPAGGSTYNEQFF
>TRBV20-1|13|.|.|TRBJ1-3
TGCAGTGCTAGTTGGACAGACGGAAACACCATATATTTT
CSASWTDGNTIYF